This T cell receptor (beta chain) was recorded in a study of T cell responses to AZD1222 COVID-19 vaccine. The wider study: It was second doses at about 4 or about 12 weeks that were pooled.

Whole-study findings and limits: When two AZD1222 doses had been given, Spike-specific TCR breadth and depth rose.

Some clones are missing from TCRdb's copy, which holds only in-frame ones; the method was immunoSEQ multiplex PCR. The sample includes 170,000 or so clones, roughly nine tenths of them seen just once. Germline lookup yields CDR1 KGHSH and CDR2 LQKENI. V lost 2 bases, J lost 9 bases, and 6 bases stayed unmatched. There are 13 residues in the CDR3. Turning to this clone: Its antigen is unknown.

The clonotype was recovered from an adult in good health. The V call is TRBV18, the J call TRBJ1-1; 7 bases fit TRBD1. Source: peripheral blood, taken on day 0 of AZD1222 vaccination. CDR3 loop: CASSPGPGGQAFF. Here the CDR3 DNA reads TGTGCCAGCTCACCAGGGCCAGGGGGACAAGCTTTCTTT.